Below, one T cell receptor beta chain is given with its context. This sample is part of a study of technical replicates of blood from a few donors. There are 15 residues in the CDR3. Germline CDR1 MNHEY, CDR2 SVGAGI. Losses at the gene ends were 6 bases for V and 2 bases for J; bases not matched to a gene: 10. Generated by immunoSEQ multiplex PCR, the TCRdb table keeps only in-frame clones and is missing some. The data contain around 69,000 clones, about 90% of them singletons. V usage is TRBV6-5 and J usage is TRBJ2-7, with 7 bases fitting TRBD1. This clonotype was obtained from a human donor in good health. Some clones in this sample may be carry-over from other donors' samples. Material: PBMCs. This CDR3 reads CASRRGRDYTYEQYF. The CDR3 coding sequence is TGTGCCAGCAGAAGGGGGCGCGATTATACCTACGAGCAGTACTTC.